Listed here are 16 T cell receptor beta chains from one sample, sequenced in a study of T cell responses to AZD1222 COVID-19 vaccine. The method was immunoSEQ multiplex PCR; TCRdb's version includes in-frame clones alone and lacks a portion of them. The data show tens of thousands of clones, 85% seen once. Specimen: peripheral blood, collected on day 0 of AZD1222 vaccination. Receptor source: an adult in good health.

The V call is TRBV5-4, the J call TRBJ2-7, with 8 bases identical to TRBD1. Germline V gene data show CDR1 as SGHNT and CDR2 as YYREEE (reference sequence). Trimming took 4 bases from V and 0 from J; bases not matched to a gene: 9. This CDR3 has 16 amino acids. CDR3 sequence: CASSTQGQVFSYEQYF. For the CDR3, the DNA is TGTGCCAGCAGCACCCAGGGACAGGTGTTCTCCTACGAGCAGTACTTC.

The V gene is TRBV18, the J gene TRBJ2-7; D may be TRBD2 (7 bases). Germline CDR1 reads KGHSH; CDR2 reads LQKENI. The germline V and J ends were trimmed by 0 bases and 1 base, with 10 bases remaining between them. The CDR3 loop spans 15 amino acids. CDR3 protein: CASSPPGGGSYEQYF. CDR3 bases: TGTGCCAGCTCACCACCAGGGGGGGGATCCTACGAGCAGTACTTC.

This clone has just a few counts. The chain has TRBV12-3 or TRBV12-4 and TRBJ2-5, with 9 nucleotides matching TRBD2. The CDR3 sequence is 13 residues long. Trimming cost V 6 bases and J 9 bases; bases outside gene matches: 8. CDR3 sequence reads: CASRPGTSKAQYF. The CDR3 DNA is TGTGCCAGCAGGCCCGGGACTAGCAAAGCCCAGTACTTC.

The V and J genes are TRBV19 and TRBJ1-6, with a weak D call TRBD1 (5 bases). The CDR3 spans 18 residues. Trimming shortened V by 3 bases and J by 4 bases, and 19 bases separated the two germline ends. Germline V gene sequence: CDR1 LNHDA, CDR2 SQIVND (reference sequence). The CDR3 loop is CASSMPRQGVLYNSPLHF. CDR3 nucleotide sequence: TGTGCCAGTAGTATGCCCCGGCAGGGCGTCCTATATAATTCACCCCTCCACTTT.

The chain combines TRBV10-3 with TRBJ1-3; 7 bases are shared with TRBD1. Germline lookup yields CDR1 ENHRY and CDR2 SYGVKD. Unmatched junction bases numbered 3, after V lost 7 bases and J lost 0 bases. The CDR3 totals 14 residues. The CDR3 DNA reads TGTGCCATCACCGAGGGGGCCTCTGGAAACACCATATATTTT. It specifies CAITEGASGNTIYF.

The genes are TRBV15 and TRBJ1-1, with D uncertain. The CDR3 loop spans 15 amino acids. Per the germline V gene, CDR1 is LNHNV and CDR2 is YYDKDF (reference sequence). Trimming cost V 5 bases and J 2 bases, with 15 bases left between them. CDR3 loop: CATSLRRGSNTEAFF. In nucleotides, the CDR3 is TGTGCCACCAGCCTCCGAAGAGGAAGTAACACTGAAGCTTTCTTT.

The chain employs TRBV7-2 and TRBJ1-1; D is unclear. The V gene's germline CDR1 is SGHTA and CDR2 FQGNSA. Deletions cut 4 bases from V and 1 base from J, with 10 bases between. The CDR3 contains 14 residues. CDR3 sequence reads: CASSSGVRNTEAFF. CDR3 nucleotides: TGTGCCAGCAGCTCGGGAGTCCGGAACACTGAAGCTTTCTTT.

V is TRBV10-3 and J is TRBJ1-1; weak D call: TRBD1 (5 bases). The CDR3 consists of 13 residues. V lost 6 bases and J lost 4, with 12 bases in between. From germline, CDR1 is ENHRY and CDR2 SYGVKD. In DNA, the CDR3 is TGTGCCATCAGGGGGGTTCTAAGCACTGAAGCTTTCTTT. Its protein is CAIRGVLSTEAFF.

The chain carries TRBV18 and TRBJ1-2, with D perhaps matching TRBD1 (5 bases). Germline values: CDR1 KGHSH, CDR2 LQKENI. The CDR3 spans 12 residues. V lost 8 bases, J lost 9 bases, and 16 bases lay in between. This CDR3 is CASTIGHDRYTF. The CDR3 bases are TGTGCCAGCACAATAGGACACGATCGCTACACCTTC.

V usage is TRBV2 and J usage is TRBJ2-2, with D maybe TRBD1 (5 bases). Trimming shortened V by 4 bases and J by 5 bases, and 14 bases separated the two germline ends. Germline V gene data show CDR1 as SNHLY and CDR2 as FYNNEI. CDR3 size: 15 residues. The CDR3 spells CASSVTGPTTGELFF. CDR3 nucleotide sequence: TGTGCCAGCAGTGTAACAGGACCAACGACCGGGGAGCTGTTTTTT.

The chain combines TRBV11-3 with TRBJ1-1; D unclear. This CDR3 spans 14 amino acids. Germline-derived CDR1 and CDR2 are SGHNT and YENEEA. V was shortened by 0 bases and J by 0 bases, with 5 bases between the two germline ends. CDR3 nucleotides: TGTGCCAGCAGCTTAGATCCAGTGAACACTGAAGCTTTCTTT. Amino acids: CASSLDPVNTEAFF.

This clone came up a few times. This chain uses TRBV29-1 with TRBJ1-1; possibly TRBD1 for D (6 bases). Germline V gene data show CDR1 as SQVTM and CDR2 as ANQGSEA. The V end was cut by 4 bases, the J end by 4 bases, with 10 bases between. The CDR3 loop spans 12 amino acids. The CDR3 here is CSVGTEGTEAFF. CDR3 nucleotide sequence: TGCAGCGTTGGGACAGAGGGCACTGAAGCTTTCTTT.

For the CDR3, the DNA is TGTGCCAGCAGTGAGATTAAGCGGGGGACGCAGTATTTT. Translation gives CASSEIKRGTQYF. V usage is TRBV6-1 and J usage is TRBJ2-3, with 8 nucleotides matching TRBD2. The CDR3 is 13 amino acids. The germline V gene encodes CDR1 MNHNS and CDR2 SASEGT. Losses at the gene ends were 3 bases for V and 9 bases for J; bases not matched to a gene: 5.

A note on this clone: The junction departs from the called germline gene at one end, perhaps through a read error. The V call is TRBV29-1, the J call TRBJ1-1, with D perhaps TRBD1 (6 bases). The CDR3 is 12 amino acids. Germline V CDR1 and CDR2: SQVTM, ANQGSEA. CDR3 DNA sequence: TGCAGCGGTGAAAAGGGGGGCACTGAAGCTTTCTTT. Translating it yields CSGEKGGTEAFF. The whole variable domain, filled in from reference TRBV29-1 and TRBJ1-1, reads SAVISQKPSRDICQRGTSLTIQCQVDSQVTMMFWYRQQPGQSLTLIATANQGSEATYESGFVIDKFPISRPNLTFSTLTVSNMSPEDSSIYLCSGEKGGTEAFFGQGTRLTVV.

The chain recombines TRBV2 with TRBJ2-1; 7 bases agree with TRBD1. The CDR3 runs 12 residues. The V and J ends lost 6 bases and 15 bases, in that order; junction bases with no gene match: 11. Germline V gene data show CDR1 as SNHLY and CDR2 as FYNNEI. The CDR3 DNA is TGTGCCAGCAGACACCCTACAGGGGTTCCGTTCTTC. It yields the protein CASRHPTGVPFF.

V and J are TRBV6-5 and TRBJ2-2; a possible D gene is TRBD2 (5 bases). V was cut by 0 bases and J by 4 bases, with 12 bases left in between. The CDR3 runs 16 residues. From germline, CDR1 is MNHEY and CDR2 SVGAGI. CDR3 in amino acids: CASSYSLPRGTGELFF. In DNA form, the CDR3 reads TGTGCCAGCAGTTACTCGCTACCCCGGGGCACCGGGGAGCTGTTTTTT.